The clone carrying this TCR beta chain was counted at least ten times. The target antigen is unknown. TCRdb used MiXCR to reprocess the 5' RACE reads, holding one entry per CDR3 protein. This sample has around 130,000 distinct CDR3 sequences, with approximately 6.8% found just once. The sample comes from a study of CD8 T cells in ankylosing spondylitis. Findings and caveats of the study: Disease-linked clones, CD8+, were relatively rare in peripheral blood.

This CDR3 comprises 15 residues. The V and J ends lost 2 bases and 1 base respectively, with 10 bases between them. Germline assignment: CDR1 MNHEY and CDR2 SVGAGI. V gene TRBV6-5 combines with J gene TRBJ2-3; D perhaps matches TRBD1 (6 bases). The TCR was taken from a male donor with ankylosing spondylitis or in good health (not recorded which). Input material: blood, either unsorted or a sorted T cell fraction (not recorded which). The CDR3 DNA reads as TGTGCCAGCAGTTACAGGGGGAAAGGCACAGATACGCAGTATTTT. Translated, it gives CASSYRGKGTDTQYF.